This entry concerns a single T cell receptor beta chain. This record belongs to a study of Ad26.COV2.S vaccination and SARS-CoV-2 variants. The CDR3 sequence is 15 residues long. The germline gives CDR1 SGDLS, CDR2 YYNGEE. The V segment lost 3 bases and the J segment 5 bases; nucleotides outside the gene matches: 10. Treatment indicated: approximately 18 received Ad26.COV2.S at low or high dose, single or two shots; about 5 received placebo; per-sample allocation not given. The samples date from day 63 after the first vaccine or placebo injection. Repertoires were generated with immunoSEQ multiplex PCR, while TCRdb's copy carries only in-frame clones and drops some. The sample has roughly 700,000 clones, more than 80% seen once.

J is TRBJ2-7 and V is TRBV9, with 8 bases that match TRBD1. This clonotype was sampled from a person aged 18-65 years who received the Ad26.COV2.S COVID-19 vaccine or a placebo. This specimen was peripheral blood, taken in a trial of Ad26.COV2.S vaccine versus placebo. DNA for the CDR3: TGTGCCAGCAGCGCGGGCGTGACAGGGGTCAACGAGCAGTACTTC. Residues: CASSAGVTGVNEQYF.